This TCR beta chain emerged from a study of STAT5B mutations in CD4+ large granular lymphocyte leukemia. Here immunoSEQ multiplex PCR was the method, and the copy in TCRdb shows in-frame clones only, minus some. The sample has fewer than 50,000 clones, around 82% seen once; the top ten hold 0.35% to 0.4%. Trimming cost V 7 bases and J 3 bases, with 7 bases left between them. Germline V CDR1 and CDR2: MDHEN, SYDVKM. This CDR3 contains 11 residues. Note on this clone: Its antigen is unidentified.

Study-level points and caveats: CD4-sorted patient repertoires seemed more clonal than healthy CD4+ repertoires.

The origin of this receptor is a human donor in good health. Sequenced sample: CD4+ T cells from blood buffy coats. The chain uses TRBV28 and TRBJ2-7; no definite D call. The CDR3 region has the DNA TGTGCCAGCACAAGCTTCTACGAGCAGTACTTC. It encodes CASTSFYEQYF.